This T cell receptor (beta chain) was sequenced for a study of beta chain features in type 1 diabetes. Study-wide points: VDJ junctions in type 1 diabetes patients carried more deletions and fewer insertions.

One heparinised blood draw, averaging about 100 mL, came from each donor. Comments on this clone: Its antigen is not known.

Germline V gene data show CDR1 as MNHEY and CDR2 as SVGAGI. The length of the CDR3 is 14 residues. Trimming cost V 7 bases and J 7 bases; bases outside gene matches: 6. Every isolated RNA sample was fully reverse transcribed, so sequencing captured expressed TCRB transcripts. Assay: immunoSEQ multiplex PCR; the TCRdb copy retains only in-frame clones and omits some. Here the sample spans about 140,000 clones, 9.5% to 10% being singletons. Specimen: central memory CD4+ T cells from blood. V gene TRBV6-5 combines with J gene TRBJ1-6; 8 bases are shared with TRBD1. This sequence originates from a middle-aged woman in good health. The CDR3 DNA reads as TGTGCCAGCACCCCCGGACAGGGCAATTCACCCCTCCACTTT. It translates to CASTPGQGNSPLHF.